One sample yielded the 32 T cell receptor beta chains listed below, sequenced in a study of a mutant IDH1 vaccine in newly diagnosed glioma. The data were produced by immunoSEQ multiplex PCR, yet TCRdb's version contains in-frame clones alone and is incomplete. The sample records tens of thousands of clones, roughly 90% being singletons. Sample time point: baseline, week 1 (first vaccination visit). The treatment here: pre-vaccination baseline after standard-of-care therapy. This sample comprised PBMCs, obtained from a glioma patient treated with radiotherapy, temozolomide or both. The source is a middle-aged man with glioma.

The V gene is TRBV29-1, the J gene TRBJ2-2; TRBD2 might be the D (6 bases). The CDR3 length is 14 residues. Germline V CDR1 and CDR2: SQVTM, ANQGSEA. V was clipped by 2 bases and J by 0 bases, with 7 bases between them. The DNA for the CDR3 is TGCAGCGTTGAACGGGGGTCGAACACCGGGGAGCTGTTTTTT. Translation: CSVERGSNTGELFF.

CDR3 region: CASSLKGGYEQYF. CDR3 sequence (DNA): TGCGCCAGCAGCCTAAAAGGGGGCTACGAGCAGTACTTC. The genes are TRBV5-1 and TRBJ2-7; a possible D gene is TRBD1 (6 bases). Looked up from germline, CDR1 is SGHRS and CDR2 is YFSETQ. Trimming pared 4 bases from V and 3 bases from J, leaving 11 bases between. The CDR3 runs to 13 residues.

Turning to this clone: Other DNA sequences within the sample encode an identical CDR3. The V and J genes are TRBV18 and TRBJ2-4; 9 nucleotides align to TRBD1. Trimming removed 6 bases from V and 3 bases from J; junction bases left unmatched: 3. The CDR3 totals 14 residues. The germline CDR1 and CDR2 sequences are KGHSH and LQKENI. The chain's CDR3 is CASSPTGGKNIQYF. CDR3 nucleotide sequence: TGTGCCAGCTCCCCGACAGGGGGCAAAAACATTCAGTACTTC.

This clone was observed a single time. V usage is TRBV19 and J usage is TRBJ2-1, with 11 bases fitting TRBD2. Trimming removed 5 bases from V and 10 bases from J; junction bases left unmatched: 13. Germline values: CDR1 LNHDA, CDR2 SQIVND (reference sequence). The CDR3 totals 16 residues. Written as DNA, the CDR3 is TGTGCCAGTAGTTCCCCGGGACTAGCGGAGGGGACAGAGCAGTTCTTC. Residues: CASSSPGLAEGTEQFF.

CDR3 amino acids: CASSQLQGARIGYTF. CDR3 nucleotide sequence: TGTGCCAGCAGCCAATTACAGGGGGCGCGTATTGGCTACACCTTC. V gene TRBV6-5 combines with J gene TRBJ1-2; 9 nucleotides align to TRBD1. V shed 6 bases and J 7 bases; nucleotides not matched to a gene: 12. Per the germline V gene, CDR1 is MNHEY and CDR2 is SVGAGI. CDR3 length: 15 residues.

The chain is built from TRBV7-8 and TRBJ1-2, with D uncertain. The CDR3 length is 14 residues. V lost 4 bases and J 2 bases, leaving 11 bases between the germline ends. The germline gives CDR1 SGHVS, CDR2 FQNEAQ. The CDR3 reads CASSSTRVNYGYTF. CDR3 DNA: TGTGCCAGCAGCTCCACGAGGGTGAACTATGGCTACACCTTC.

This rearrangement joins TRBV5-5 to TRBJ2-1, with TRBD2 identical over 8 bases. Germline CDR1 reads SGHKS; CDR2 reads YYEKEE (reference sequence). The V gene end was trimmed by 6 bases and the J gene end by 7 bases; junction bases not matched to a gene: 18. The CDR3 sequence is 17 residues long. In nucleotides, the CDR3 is TGTGCCAGCATCCTCTCTGGAGGAGCGGGAGCGGATAATGAGCAGTTCTTC. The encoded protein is CASILSGGAGADNEQFF.

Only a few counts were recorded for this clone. CDR3 bases: TGTGCCAGAAGGCCAATACAGGGTCAGCCCCAGCATTTT. Translated: CARRPIQGQPQHF. The V gene is TRBV5-3, the J gene TRBJ1-5, with D possibly TRBD1 on 6 matching bases. TRBV5-3 is an ORF for which the function is uncertain. This CDR3 comprises 13 residues. Trimming took 5 bases from V and 6 from J, leaving 12 bases between them.

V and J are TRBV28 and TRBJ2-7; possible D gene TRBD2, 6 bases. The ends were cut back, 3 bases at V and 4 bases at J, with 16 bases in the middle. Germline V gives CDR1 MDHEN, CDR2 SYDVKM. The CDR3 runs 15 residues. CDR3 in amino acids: CASSFPGGARYEQYF. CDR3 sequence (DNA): TGTGCCAGCAGTTTCCCCGGGGGTGCCCGATACGAGCAGTACTTC.

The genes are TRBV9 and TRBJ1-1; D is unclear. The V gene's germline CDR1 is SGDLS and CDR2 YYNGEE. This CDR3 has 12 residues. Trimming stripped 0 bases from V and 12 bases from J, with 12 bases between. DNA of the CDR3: TGTGCCAGCAGCGTAGAAGGGAATGGGCCTTTCTTT. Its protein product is CASSVEGNGPFF.

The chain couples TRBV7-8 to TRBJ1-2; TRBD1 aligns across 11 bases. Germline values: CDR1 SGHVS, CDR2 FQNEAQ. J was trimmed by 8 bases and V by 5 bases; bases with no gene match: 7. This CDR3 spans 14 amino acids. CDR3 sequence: CASSPDRGLKGYTF. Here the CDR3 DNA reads TGTGCCAGCAGCCCGGACAGGGGGCTAAAAGGCTACACCTTC.

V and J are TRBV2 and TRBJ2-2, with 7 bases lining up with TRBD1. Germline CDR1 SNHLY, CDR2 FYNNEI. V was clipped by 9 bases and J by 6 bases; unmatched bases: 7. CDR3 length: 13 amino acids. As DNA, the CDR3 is TGTGCCAGTAGCCGACAGGGAGCCGGGGAGCTGTTTTTT. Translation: CASSRQGAGELFF.

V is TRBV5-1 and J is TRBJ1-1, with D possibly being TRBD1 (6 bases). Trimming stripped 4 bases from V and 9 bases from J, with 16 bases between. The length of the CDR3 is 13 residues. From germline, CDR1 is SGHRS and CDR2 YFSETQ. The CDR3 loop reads CASSPSEQGQAFF. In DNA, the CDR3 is TGCGCCAGCAGCCCTTCGGAACAGGGACAAGCTTTCTTT. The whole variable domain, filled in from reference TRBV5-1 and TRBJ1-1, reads KAGVTQTPRYLIKTRGQQVTLSCSPISGHRSVSWYQQTPGQGLQFLFEYFSETQRNKGNFPGRFSGRQFSNSRSEMNVSTLELGDSALYLCASSPSEQGQAFFGQGTRLTVV.

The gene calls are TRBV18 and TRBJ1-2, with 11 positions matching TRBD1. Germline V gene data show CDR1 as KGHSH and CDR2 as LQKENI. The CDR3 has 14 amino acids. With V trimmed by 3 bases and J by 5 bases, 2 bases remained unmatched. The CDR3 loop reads CASSPDRGRYGYTF. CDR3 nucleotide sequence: TGTGCCAGCTCACCGGACAGGGGGCGATATGGCTACACCTTC.

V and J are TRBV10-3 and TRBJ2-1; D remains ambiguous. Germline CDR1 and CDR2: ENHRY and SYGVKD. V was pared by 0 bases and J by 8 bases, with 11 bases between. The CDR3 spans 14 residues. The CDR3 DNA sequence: TGTGCCATCAGTGAGTCGAACGGGTGGGATGAGCAGTTCTTC. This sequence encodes CAISESNGWDEQFF.

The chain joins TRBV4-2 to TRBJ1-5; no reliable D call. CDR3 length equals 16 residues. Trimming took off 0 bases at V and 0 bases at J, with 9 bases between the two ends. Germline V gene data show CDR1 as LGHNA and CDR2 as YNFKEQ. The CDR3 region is CASSQDLSYSNQPQHF. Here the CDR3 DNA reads TGTGCCAGCAGCCAAGATCTCAGCTATAGCAATCAGCCCCAGCATTTT.

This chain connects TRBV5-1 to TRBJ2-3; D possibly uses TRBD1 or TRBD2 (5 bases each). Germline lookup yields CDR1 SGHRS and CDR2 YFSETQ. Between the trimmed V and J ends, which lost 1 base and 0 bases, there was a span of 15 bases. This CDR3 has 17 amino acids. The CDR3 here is CASSLRDASSSTDTQYF. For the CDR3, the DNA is TGCGCCAGCAGCTTGAGGGACGCTAGTTCTAGCACAGATACGCAGTATTTT.

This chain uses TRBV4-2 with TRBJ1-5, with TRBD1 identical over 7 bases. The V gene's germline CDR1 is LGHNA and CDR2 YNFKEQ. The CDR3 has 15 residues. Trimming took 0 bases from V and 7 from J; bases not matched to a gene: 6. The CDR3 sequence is CASSQEGQLRQPQHF. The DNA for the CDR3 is TGTGCCAGCAGCCAAGAGGGACAGTTGCGCCAGCCCCAGCATTTT.

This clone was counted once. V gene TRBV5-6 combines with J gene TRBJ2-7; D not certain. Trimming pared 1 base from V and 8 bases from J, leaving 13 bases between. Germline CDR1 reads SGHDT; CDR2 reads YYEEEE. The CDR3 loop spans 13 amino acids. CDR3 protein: CASSLFRAWKQYF. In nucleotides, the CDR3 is TGTGCCAGCAGCTTGTTTAGGGCTTGGAAGCAGTACTTC.

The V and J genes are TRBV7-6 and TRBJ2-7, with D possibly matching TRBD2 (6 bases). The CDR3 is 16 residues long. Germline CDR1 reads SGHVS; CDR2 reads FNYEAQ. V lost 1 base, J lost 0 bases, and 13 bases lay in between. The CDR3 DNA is TGTGCCAGCAGCTTAGTCGGGGGAGCGATCTCCTACGAGCAGTACTTC. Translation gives CASSLVGGAISYEQYF. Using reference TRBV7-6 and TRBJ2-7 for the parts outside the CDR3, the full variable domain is GAGVSQSPRYKVTKRGQDVALRCDPISGHVSLYWYRQALGQGPEFLTYFNYEAQQDKSGLPNDRFSAERPEGSISTLTIQRTEQRDSAMYRCASSLVGGAISYEQYFGPGTRLTVT.

CDR3 in DNA: TGTGCCAGCAGCCCGGGACTAGCGGGATACGAGCAGTACTTC. Amino acid sequence: CASSPGLAGYEQYF. The rearrangement uses TRBV7-2 and TRBJ2-7; 13 bases are a match to TRBD2. V lost 5 bases to trimming and J lost 4 bases; unmatched junction nucleotides: 2. Germline V gives CDR1 SGHTA, CDR2 FQGNSA. This CDR3 has 14 amino acids.

The CDR3 spells CASSIWGSGYGYTF. As DNA, the CDR3 is TGTGCCAGTAGTATTTGGGGGTCCGGCTATGGCTACACCTTC. The chain combines TRBV19 with TRBJ1-2, with D possibly TRBD1 on 5 matching bases. V dropped 3 bases and J dropped 4 bases, with 12 bases sitting between them. CDR3 length: 14 amino acids. From germline, CDR1 is LNHDA and CDR2 SQIVND (reference sequence).

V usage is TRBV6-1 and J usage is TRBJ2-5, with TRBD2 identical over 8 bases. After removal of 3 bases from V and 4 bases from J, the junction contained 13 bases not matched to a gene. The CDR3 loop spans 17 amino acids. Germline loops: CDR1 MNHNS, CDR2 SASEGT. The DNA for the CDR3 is TGTGCCAGCAGTGATGGAGGTTCGGGAGGGCCGTTAGAGACCCAGTACTTC. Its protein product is CASSDGGSGGPLETQYF.

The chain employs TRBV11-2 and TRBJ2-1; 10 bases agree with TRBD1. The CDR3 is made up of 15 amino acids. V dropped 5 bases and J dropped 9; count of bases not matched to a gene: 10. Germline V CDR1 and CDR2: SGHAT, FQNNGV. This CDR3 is CASSSQGQGRVEQFF. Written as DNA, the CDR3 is TGTGCCAGCAGCAGTCAGGGACAGGGGCGCGTTGAGCAGTTCTTC.

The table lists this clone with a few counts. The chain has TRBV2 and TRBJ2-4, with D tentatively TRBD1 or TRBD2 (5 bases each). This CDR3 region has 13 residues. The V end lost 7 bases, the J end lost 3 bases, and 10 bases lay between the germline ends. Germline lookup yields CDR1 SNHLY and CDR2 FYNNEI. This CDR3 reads CASTRDGKNIQYF. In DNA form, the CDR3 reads TGTGCCAGCACCAGGGACGGCAAAAACATTCAGTACTTC. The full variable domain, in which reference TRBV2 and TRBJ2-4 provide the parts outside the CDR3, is EPEVTQTPSHQVTQMGQEVILRCVPISNHLYFYWYRQILGQKVEFLVSFYNNEISEKSEIFDDQFSVERPDGSNFTLKIRSTKLEDSAMYFCASTRDGKNIQYFGAGTRLSVL.

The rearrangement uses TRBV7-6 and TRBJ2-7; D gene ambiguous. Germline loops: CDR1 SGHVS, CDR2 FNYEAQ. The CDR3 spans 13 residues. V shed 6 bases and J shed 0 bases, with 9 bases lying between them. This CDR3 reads CASSPDGSYEQYF. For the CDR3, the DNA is TGTGCCAGCAGTCCCGACGGCTCCTACGAGCAGTACTTC.

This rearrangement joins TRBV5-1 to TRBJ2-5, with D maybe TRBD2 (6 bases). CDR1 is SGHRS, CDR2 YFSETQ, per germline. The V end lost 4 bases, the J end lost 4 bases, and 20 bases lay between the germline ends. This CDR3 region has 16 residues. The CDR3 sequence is CASSRRTIRELETQYF. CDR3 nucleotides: TGCGCCAGCAGCCGGCGGACTATCCGGGAGTTAGAGACCCAGTACTTC. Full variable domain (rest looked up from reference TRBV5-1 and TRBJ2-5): KAGVTQTPRYLIKTRGQQVTLSCSPISGHRSVSWYQQTPGQGLQFLFEYFSETQRNKGNFPGRFSGRQFSNSRSEMNVSTLELGDSALYLCASSRRTIRELETQYFGPGTRLLVL.

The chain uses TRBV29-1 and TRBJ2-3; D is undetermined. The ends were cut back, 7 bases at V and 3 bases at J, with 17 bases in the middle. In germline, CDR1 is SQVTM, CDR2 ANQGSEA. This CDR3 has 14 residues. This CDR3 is CSALGYIRTDTQYF. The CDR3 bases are TGCAGCGCCTTGGGATACATTCGAACAGATACGCAGTATTTT.

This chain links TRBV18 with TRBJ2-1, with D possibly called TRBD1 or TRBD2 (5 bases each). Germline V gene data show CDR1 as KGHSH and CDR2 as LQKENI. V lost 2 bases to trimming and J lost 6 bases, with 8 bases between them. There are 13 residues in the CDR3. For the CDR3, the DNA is TGTGCCAGCTCACCAAGGGACGTCAATGAGCAGTTCTTC. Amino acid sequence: CASSPRDVNEQFF.

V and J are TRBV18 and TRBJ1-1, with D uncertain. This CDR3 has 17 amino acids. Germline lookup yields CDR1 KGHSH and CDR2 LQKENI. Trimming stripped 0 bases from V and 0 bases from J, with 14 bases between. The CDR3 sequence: CASSPPGRNAMNTEAFF. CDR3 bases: TGTGCCAGCTCACCACCCGGTCGGAACGCCATGAACACTGAAGCTTTCTTT.

The CDR3 is CASSTAGGPSGELFF. CDR3 in DNA: TGTGCCAGCAGTACAGCGGGAGGGCCCTCCGGGGAGCTGTTTTTT. The V gene is TRBV27, the J gene TRBJ2-2; 10 positions agree with TRBD2. Per germline, CDR1 MNHEY and CDR2 SMNVEV (reference sequence). CDR3 length: 15 amino acids. With V trimmed by 5 bases and J by 6 bases, 6 bases remained unmatched.

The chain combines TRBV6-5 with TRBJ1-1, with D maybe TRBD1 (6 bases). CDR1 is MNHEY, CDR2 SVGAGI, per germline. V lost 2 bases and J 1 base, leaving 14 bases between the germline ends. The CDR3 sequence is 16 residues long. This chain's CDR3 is CASSYASGVQNTEAFF. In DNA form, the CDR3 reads TGTGCCAGCAGTTACGCATCAGGGGTGCAGAACACTGAAGCTTTCTTT.